Sequencing of this T cell receptor beta chain was carried out in a study of blood T cell repertoires in COVID-19. Whole-study context: From the United States, Italy and Spain came samples of acute and convalescent COVID-19. T cells, B-cell-depleted T cells, or PBMCs supplied cDNA or gDNA.

Study processing details: By means of reference gene primer amplification, nucleated cell counts were estimated. Assay: immunoSEQ multiplex PCR; the TCRdb copy retains only in-frame clones and omits some. V and J calls and clone size come straight from that table; D and trimming were deduced from the DNA. The table lists more than 250,000 clones, roughly 88% of them singletons. The Seattle site enrolled patients during active infection and followed them longitudinally. Germline CDR1 SGHNT, CDR2 YYREEE (reference sequence). V gave up 0 bases and J gave up 0 bases, with 7 bases separating them. CDR3 length: 15 residues.

The sample taken for sequencing was peripheral blood. The V and J genes are TRBV5-4 and TRBJ1-3; D unresolved. The receptor was derived from a woman aged 25 to 39 with COVID-19, enrolled during active disease. The CDR3 nucleotides are TGTGCCAGCAGCTTGGGAGCGAGCTCTGGAAACACCATATATTTT. It codes for CASSLGASSGNTIYF.